These T cell receptor beta chains were read from a single sample in a study of control samples from healthy donors and cancer patients. Some clones are missing from TCRdb's copy, which holds only in-frame ones; the method was immunoSEQ multiplex PCR. The table lists some 110,000 clones, approximately 83% of them singletons. The sample consisted of blood. The source is a woman between 45 and 60 years old in good health. Both conserved end residues are part of each CDR3.

v_call: TRBV11-3
j_call: TRBJ2-2
cdr3_aa: CASSRGVMEDTGELFF

v_call: TRBV7-2
j_call: TRBJ1-5
cdr3_aa: CASSLAGGGQPQHF

v_call: TRBV3-1/TRBV3-2
j_call: TRBJ2-1
cdr3_aa: CASSQDTPGTYNEQFF

v_call: TRBV4-1
j_call: TRBJ2-1
cdr3_aa: CASSQEEGRGSKYNEQFF

v_call: TRBV7-3
j_call: TRBJ2-2
cdr3_aa: CASSLTKAGIGELFF

v_call: TRBV19
j_call: TRBJ1-1
cdr3_aa: CASSIRTGTTEAFF

v_call: TRBV12-5
j_call: TRBJ1-6
cdr3_aa: CASGRGDSPLHF

v_call: TRBV7-8
j_call: TRBJ2-3
cdr3_aa: CASSPEPDTQYF

v_call: TRBV5-1
j_call: TRBJ2-7
cdr3_aa: CASSGMGQTYEQYF

v_call: TRBV4-3
j_call: TRBJ1-1
cdr3_aa: CASSLKRGTEAFF

v_call: TRBV19
j_call: TRBJ1-3
cdr3_aa: CASSIVQSSGNTIYF

v_call: TRBV4-1
j_call: TRBJ1-6
cdr3_aa: CASSQDHGVGSPLHF

v_call: TRBV9
j_call: TRBJ2-7
cdr3_aa: CASSVSTSGLYEQYF

v_call: TRBV5-1
j_call: TRBJ2-1
cdr3_aa: CASSLGGGKGDEQFF

v_call: TRBV5-4
j_call: TRBJ2-3
cdr3_aa: CASTTNLRADTQYF

v_call: TRBV6-6
j_call: TRBJ1-6
cdr3_aa: CASSPRQGYNSPLHF

v_call: TRBV21-1
j_call: TRBJ1-6
cdr3_aa: CASSTFGQGSILGSYNSPLHF

v_call: TRBV29-1
j_call: TRBJ1-5
cdr3_aa: CSVADKSNQPQHF

v_call: TRBV5-5
j_call: TRBJ1-5
cdr3_aa: CASSALTRDRVVNQPQHF

v_call: TRBV19
j_call: TRBJ2-7
cdr3_aa: CASSIVAGRSEQYF

v_call: TRBV7-2
j_call: TRBJ2-1
cdr3_aa: CASSQRGGGGNEQFF

v_call: TRBV10-2
j_call: TRBJ1-1
cdr3_aa: CASSLDRSNTEAFF

v_call: TRBV7-8
j_call: TRBJ2-5
cdr3_aa: CASSYRDYQETQYF

v_call: TRBV3-1/TRBV3-2
j_call: TRBJ2-3
cdr3_aa: CASSHSSGGDTQYF

v_call: TRBV30
j_call: TRBJ2-5
cdr3_aa: CAWSSSREGGGTQYF

v_call: TRBV30
j_call: TRBJ2-1
cdr3_aa: CAWRRDSGVNNEQFF

v_call: TRBV12-5
j_call: TRBJ2-1
cdr3_aa: CASGLASFYNEQFF

v_call: TRBV28
j_call: TRBJ2-7
cdr3_aa: CASSTGRSYEQYF

v_call: TRBV21-1
j_call: TRBJ1-5
cdr3_aa: CASSNELFKQPQHF

v_call: TRBV10-3
j_call: TRBJ2-3
cdr3_aa: CAIKVAGDTDTQYF

v_call: TRBV19
j_call: TRBJ1-1
cdr3_aa: CATRQGPERAQAFF

v_call: TRBV18
j_call: TRBJ1-6
cdr3_aa: CASSPKKGLNSPLHF

v_call: TRBV29-1
j_call: TRBJ2-1
cdr3_aa: CSVQAGVDEQFF

v_call: TRBV11-3
j_call: TRBJ2-3
cdr3_aa: CASSADGTDTQYF

v_call: TRBV28
j_call: TRBJ1-2
cdr3_aa: CASRLQGFNYGYTF

v_call: TRBV5-6
j_call: TRBJ1-3
cdr3_aa: CASSFDWSSGNTIYF

v_call: TRBV7-3
j_call: TRBJ2-2
cdr3_aa: CASSWSGNTGELFF

v_call: TRBV25-1
j_call: TRBJ1-2
cdr3_aa: CASREDRAGYGYTF

v_call: TRBV7-2
j_call: TRBJ2-3
cdr3_aa: CASSLMTAGDTQYF

v_call: TRBV13
j_call: TRBJ2-7
cdr3_aa: CASSFDRNSYEQYF

v_call: TRBV7-8
j_call: TRBJ1-5
cdr3_aa: CASSVDRVAQPQHF

v_call: TRBV4-2
j_call: TRBJ2-3
cdr3_aa: CASSQVPSTDTQYF

v_call: TRBV4-2
j_call: TRBJ2-2
cdr3_aa: CASSQLAGLSNTGELFF

v_call: TRBV19
j_call: TRBJ2-7
cdr3_aa: CASSIDPWGEQYF

v_call: TRBV11-2
j_call: TRBJ2-7
cdr3_aa: CASSRHHLAGGQPYEQYF

v_call: TRBV4-2
j_call: TRBJ1-5
cdr3_aa: CASSQTRGGEQPQHF